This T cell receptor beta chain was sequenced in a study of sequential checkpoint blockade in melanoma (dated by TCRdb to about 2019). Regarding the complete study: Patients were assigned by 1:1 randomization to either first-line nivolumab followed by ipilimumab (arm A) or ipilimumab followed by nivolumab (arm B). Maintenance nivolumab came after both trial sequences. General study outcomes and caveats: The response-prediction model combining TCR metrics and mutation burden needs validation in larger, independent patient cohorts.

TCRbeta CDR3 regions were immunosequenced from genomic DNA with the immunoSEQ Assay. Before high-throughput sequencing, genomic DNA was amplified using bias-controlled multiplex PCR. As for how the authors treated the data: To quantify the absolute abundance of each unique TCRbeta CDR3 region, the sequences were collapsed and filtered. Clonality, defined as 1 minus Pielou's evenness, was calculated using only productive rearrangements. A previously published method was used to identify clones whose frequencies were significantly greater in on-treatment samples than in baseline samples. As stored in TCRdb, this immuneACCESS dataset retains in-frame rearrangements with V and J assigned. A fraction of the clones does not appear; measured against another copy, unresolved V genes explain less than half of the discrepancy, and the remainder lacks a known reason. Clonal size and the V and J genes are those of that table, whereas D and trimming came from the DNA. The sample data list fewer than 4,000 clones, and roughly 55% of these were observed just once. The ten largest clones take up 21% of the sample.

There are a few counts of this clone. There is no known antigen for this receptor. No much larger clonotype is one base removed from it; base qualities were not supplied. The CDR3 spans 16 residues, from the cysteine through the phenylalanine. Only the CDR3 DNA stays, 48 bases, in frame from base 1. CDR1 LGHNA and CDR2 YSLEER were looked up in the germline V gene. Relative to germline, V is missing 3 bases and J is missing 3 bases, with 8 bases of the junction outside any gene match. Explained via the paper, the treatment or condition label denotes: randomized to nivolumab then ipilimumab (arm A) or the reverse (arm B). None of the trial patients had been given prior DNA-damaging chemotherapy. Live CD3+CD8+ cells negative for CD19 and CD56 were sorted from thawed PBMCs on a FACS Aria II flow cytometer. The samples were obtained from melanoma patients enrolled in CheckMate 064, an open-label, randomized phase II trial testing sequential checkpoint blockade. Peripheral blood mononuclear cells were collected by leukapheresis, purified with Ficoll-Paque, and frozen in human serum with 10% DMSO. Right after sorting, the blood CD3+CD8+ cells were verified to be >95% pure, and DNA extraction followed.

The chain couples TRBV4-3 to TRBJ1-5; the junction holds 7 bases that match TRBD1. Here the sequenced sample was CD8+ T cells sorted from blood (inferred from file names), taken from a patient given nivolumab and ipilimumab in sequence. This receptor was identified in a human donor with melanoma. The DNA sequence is TGCGCCAGCAGCCAGGGAACAGGGGAATACAATCAGCCCCAGCATTTT. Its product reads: CASSQGTGEYNQPQHF.